This T cell receptor (beta chain) was documented in a study of CD8 T cells in ankylosing spondylitis. Study findings and constraints: Matched ankylosing spondylitis synovial fluid reportedly showed significant enrichment of disease-linked clones. Some of the motif variants had earlier been found in reactive arthritis patients' fluid and blood.

From the 5' RACE reads, TCRdb called clonotypes with MiXCR, one entry per CDR3 protein. Of 200,000 to 250,000 distinct CDR3 sequences in the sample, less than 9.5% were seen once. Looked up from germline, CDR1 is SGHKS and CDR2 is YYEKEE (reference sequence). Losses at the gene ends were 1 base for V and 8 bases for J; bases not matched to a gene: 2. The CDR3 contains 15 residues. For this clonotype: What it recognizes is unknown.

This chain connects TRBV5-5 to TRBJ2-1; 14 nucleotides align to TRBD2. Material: blood, either unsorted or a sorted T cell fraction (not recorded which). This clonotype was obtained from a female donor with ankylosing spondylitis or in good health (not recorded which). Here the CDR3 reads CASSLLTSGRDEQFF. DNA of the CDR3: TGTGCCAGCAGCTTGCTGACTAGCGGGAGGGATGAGCAGTTCTTC.